The 22 T cell receptor beta chains in this list originate from one sample, sequenced in a study of CD8 T cells in Susac syndrome. A quantity of about 0.5 to 1 ug RNA underwent reverse transcription using random hexamers. TCRdb recomputed calls from the immunoSEQ multiplex PCR reads with MiXCR, one row per CDR3 protein. The sample has tens of thousands of distinct CDR3 sequences; about 92% are singletons. Sequencing was carried out using CD4+ T cells from PBMCs. These receptors all stem from a human donor with Susac syndrome.

This clonotype came up once. The chain recombines TRBV6-5 with TRBJ1-6, with D unresolved. The CDR3 is 12 residues long. Germline CDR1 MNHEY, CDR2 SVGAGI. V dropped 0 bases and J dropped 11 bases, with 5 bases sitting between them. CDR3 sequence reads: CASSYSKAPLHF. CDR3 DNA sequence: TGTGCCAGCAGTTACTCGAAAGCACCCCTCCACTTT.

This chain connects TRBV6-2 or TRBV6-3 to TRBJ1-1; possibly TRBD1 for D (5 bases). The CDR3 consists of 14 residues. CDR1 MNHEY and CDR2 SVGEGT come from the germline V gene. Trimming left V 7 bases short and J 2 bases short, with 14 bases between. In nucleotides, the CDR3 is TGTGCCAGCAATTATGGCAGGGTCAACACTGAAGCTTTCTTT. Amino acids: CASNYGRVNTEAFF.

This clonotype has a handful of counts. The J gene is TRBJ2-6, the V gene TRBV5-4; D ambiguous. This CDR3 is built from 19 residues. Germline values: CDR1 SGHNT, CDR2 YYREEE (reference sequence). Trimming removed 4 bases at V and 4 bases at J, with 24 bases between. The CDR3 region has the DNA TGTGCCAGCAGCCCTTACGTCTCCTCGATCTCTGTCGGGGCCAACGTCCTGACTTTC. It is translated as CASSPYVSSISVGANVLTF.

This chain connects TRBV28 to TRBJ1-5; D gene ambiguous. Trimming removed 3 bases at V and 0 bases at J, with 9 bases between. Germline loops: CDR1 MDHEN, CDR2 SYDVKM. The CDR3 is 15 amino acids. CDR3 in amino acids: CASSFAQTSNQPQHF. The CDR3 DNA sequence: TGTGCCAGCAGTTTTGCCCAAACTAGCAATCAGCCCCAGCATTTT.

The table lists this clonotype with a few counts. A junction boundary mismatches the germline segment, possibly from a read error. This chain joins TRBV5-1 and TRBJ1-2; D remains unclear. The germline V gene encodes CDR1 SGHRS and CDR2 YFSETQ. The CDR3 length is 14 residues. The chain's CDR3 is CASSFGTDPYGYTF. CDR3 coding DNA: TGCGCCAGCAGCTTTGGTACAGATCCTTATGGCTACACCTTT.

V and J are TRBV7-9 and TRBJ2-7, with D perhaps matching TRBD1 or TRBD2 (6 bases each). V lost 2 bases and J 4 bases, leaving 12 bases between the germline ends. This CDR3 is 14 amino acids long. Germline V gene sequence: CDR1 SEHNR, CDR2 FQNEAQ (reference sequence). CDR3 bases: TGTGCCAGCAGCTTAATGGGGGGCCAATACGAGCAGTACTTC. It translates to CASSLMGGQYEQYF.

V and J are TRBV4-3 and TRBJ1-2; TRBD1 might be the D (5 bases). V lost 9 bases to trimming and J lost 0 bases, with 20 bases between them. Germline V lookup: CDR1 LGHNA, CDR2 YSLEER. The CDR3 is 16 residues long. In DNA, the CDR3 is TGCGCCAGTGCCCGAGGGGATGGATACCCTAACTATGGCTACACCTTC. It translates to CASARGDGYPNYGYTF.

For the CDR3, the DNA is TGTGCCAGCAGCTTCGACAGGGTCGGGACTGAAGCTTTCTTT. Its translation is CASSFDRVGTEAFF. The chain links TRBV7-8 to TRBJ1-1; TRBD1 matches 7 bases. V was pared by 3 bases and J by 5 bases, with 6 bases of the junction left unmatched. The CDR3 is 14 amino acids. Germline V gene sequence: CDR1 SGHVS, CDR2 FQNEAQ.

V gene TRBV25-1 combines with J gene TRBJ1-1; TRBD1 is a possible D gene (6 bases). V dropped 8 bases and J dropped 1 base, with 11 bases sitting between them. This CDR3 spans 13 amino acids. Germline V gene sequence: CDR1 MGHDK, CDR2 SYGVNS. The CDR3 region is CASQGTRNTEAFF. As DNA, the CDR3 is TGTGCCAGCCAGGGGACGAGGAACACTGAAGCTTTCTTT. Together with reference TRBV25-1 and TRBJ1-1, the CDR3 gives the full variable domain: EADIYQTPRYLVIGTGKKITLECSQTMGHDKMYWYQQDPGMELHLIHYSYGVNSTEKGDLSSESTVSRIRTEHFPLTLESARPSHTSQYLCASQGTRNTEAFFGQGTRLTVV.

The chain uses TRBV28 and TRBJ2-5, with D tentatively TRBD1 (7 bases). This CDR3 is built from 16 residues. V was pared by 7 bases and J by 2 bases, with 20 bases between. The germline V gene encodes CDR1 MDHEN and CDR2 SYDVKM. The CDR3 nucleotides read TGTGCCAGCATCCCGTCGGCGGGACAGAGTCAAGAGACCCAGTACTTC. Translated: CASIPSAGQSQETQYF.

The chain carries TRBV18 and TRBJ2-5; D gene ambiguous. CDR3 length: 12 amino acids. Per germline, CDR1 KGHSH and CDR2 LQKENI. V shed 3 bases and J shed 0 bases, with 2 bases lying between them. Here the CDR3 DNA reads TGTGCCAGCTCACCCAACCAAGAGACCCAGTACTTC. Protein product: CASSPNQETQYF.

The chain employs TRBV20-1 and TRBJ2-1; 11 bases fit TRBD2. In germline, CDR1 is DFQATT, CDR2 SNEGSKA (reference sequence). The CDR3 extends over 14 amino acids. The DNA of the CDR3 is TGCAGCCTTGTAGCGGGGGGGAGAAACAATGAGCAGTTCTTC. This encodes CSLVAGGRNNEQFF.

The gene calls are TRBV6-1 and TRBJ1-5; the D is unclear. Germline CDR1 MNHNS, CDR2 SASEGT. CDR3 length: 14 residues. V lost 5 bases and J 0 bases, leaving 8 bases between the germline ends. The CDR3 sequence: CASSPTDSNQPQHF. The CDR3 DNA sequence: TGTGCCAGCAGTCCAACAGATAGCAATCAGCCCCAGCATTTT.

V gene TRBV6-2 or TRBV6-3 combines with J gene TRBJ2-7, with 7 bases identical to TRBD1. Germline trimming cut 2 bases from V and 3 bases from J; bases unmatched to any gene: 1. The germline gives CDR1 MNHEY, CDR2 SVGEGT. The CDR3 is 13 residues long. CDR3 in DNA: TGTGCCAGCAGTTACGACAGGGACTACGAGCAGTACTTC. Translated, it gives CASSYDRDYEQYF.

The chain carries TRBV20-1 and TRBJ2-1; D gene unclear. V lost 5 bases and J lost 2, with 13 bases in between. This CDR3 comprises 14 residues. Germline V gene data show CDR1 as DFQATT and CDR2 as SNEGSKA (reference sequence). The CDR3 here is CSAGISVAYNEQFF. The CDR3 region has the DNA TGCAGTGCTGGGATCTCCGTCGCCTACAATGAGCAGTTCTTC.

V is TRBV15 and J is TRBJ1-6; D gene ambiguous. The V end lost 2 bases, the J end lost 8 bases, and 10 bases lay between the germline ends. This CDR3 comprises 14 residues. CDR1 LNHNV and CDR2 YYDKDF come from the germline V gene (reference sequence). DNA for the CDR3: TGTGCCACCAGCAGATACACGGGCTATTCACCCCTCCACTTT. Translation gives CATSRYTGYSPLHF.

The genes are TRBV11-2 and TRBJ2-1; D not certain. This CDR3 has 15 residues. V lost 5 bases and J lost 0, with 11 bases in between. The germline V gene has CDR1 SGHAT and CDR2 FQNNGV. In DNA, the CDR3 is TGTGCCAGCAGCCCTGTGAAGAGCTCCTACAATGAGCAGTTCTTC. Translation gives CASSPVKSSYNEQFF.

The rearrangement links TRBV10-3 to TRBJ2-2, with 7 bases lining up with TRBD1. The CDR3 consists of 13 residues. The junction had 2 bases not matched to a gene; V was cut back by 2 bases and J by 8 bases. Germline V CDR1 and CDR2: ENHRY, SYGVKD. CDR3 sequence (DNA): TGTGCCATCAGTGAGACGGACAGGGGGGAGCTGTTTTTT. Encoded protein: CAISETDRGELFF.

This chain uses TRBV20-1 with TRBJ2-7; D is perhaps TRBD1 (6 bases). This CDR3 contains 14 residues. Germline V gene data show CDR1 as DFQATT and CDR2 as SNEGSKA (reference sequence). V lost 0 bases, J lost 2 bases, and 11 bases lay in between. The CDR3 bases are TGCAGTGCTAGAGAACAGGGACGAGCCTACGAGCAGTACTTC. Translation: CSAREQGRAYEQYF.

V gene TRBV12-3 or TRBV12-4 combines with J gene TRBJ2-7; possible D gene TRBD2, 5 bases. Trimming stripped 5 bases from V and 0 bases from J, with 14 bases between. The CDR3 is made up of 15 amino acids. The CDR3 DNA reads TGTGCCAGCAGTCCCCAGCGGAAGAGCTCCTACGAGCAGTACTTC. Its translation is CASSPQRKSSYEQYF.

The genes are TRBV10-3 and TRBJ2-7, with 7 bases identical to TRBD1. Germline V gene data show CDR1 as ENHRY and CDR2 as SYGVKD. The CDR3 runs to 14 residues. V was clipped by 4 bases and J by 3 bases; unmatched bases: 6. DNA for the CDR3: TGTGCCATCAGTGGAGCTGGACAGGACTACGAGCAGTACTTC. Amino acids: CAISGAGQDYEQYF.

The chain employs TRBV29-1 and TRBJ1-2, with 7 bases identical to TRBD1. Germline V gene sequence: CDR1 SQVTM, CDR2 ANQGSEA. The CDR3 is made up of 14 amino acids. Trimming took 7 bases from V and 5 from J; bases not matched to a gene: 13. The CDR3 nucleotides read TGCAGCGGCCTGCTGACAGGGAGGGATTATGGCTACACCTTC. Translated: CSGLLTGRDYGYTF.